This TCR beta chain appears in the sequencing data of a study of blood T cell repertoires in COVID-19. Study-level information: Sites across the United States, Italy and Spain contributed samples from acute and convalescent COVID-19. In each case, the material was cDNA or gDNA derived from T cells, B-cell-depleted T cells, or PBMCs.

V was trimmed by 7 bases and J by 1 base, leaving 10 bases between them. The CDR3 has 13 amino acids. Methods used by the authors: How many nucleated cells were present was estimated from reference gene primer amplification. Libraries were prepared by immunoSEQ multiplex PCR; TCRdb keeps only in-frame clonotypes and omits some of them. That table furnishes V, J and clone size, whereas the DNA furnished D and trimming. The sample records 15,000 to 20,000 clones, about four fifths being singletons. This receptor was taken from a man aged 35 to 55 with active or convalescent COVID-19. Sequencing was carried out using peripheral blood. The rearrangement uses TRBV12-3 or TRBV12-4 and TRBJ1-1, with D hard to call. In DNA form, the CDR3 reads TGTGCCAGCACCCCACCCGGGAACACTGAAGCTTTCTTT. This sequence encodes CASTPPGNTEAFF.